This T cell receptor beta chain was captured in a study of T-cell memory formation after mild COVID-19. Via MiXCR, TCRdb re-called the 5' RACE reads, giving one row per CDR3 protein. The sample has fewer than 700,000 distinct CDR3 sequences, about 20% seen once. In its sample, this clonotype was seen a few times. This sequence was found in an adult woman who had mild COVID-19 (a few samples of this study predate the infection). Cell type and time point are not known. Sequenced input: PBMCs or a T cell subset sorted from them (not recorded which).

Written as DNA, the CDR3 is TGTGCCAGCAGCCTGCTCTTGGGCACTGAAGCTTTCTTT. Translating gives CASSLLLGTEAFF. The chain joins TRBV7-9 to TRBJ1-1; unclear D gene. This CDR3 spans 13 amino acids. V was cut by 5 bases and J by 4 bases, with 11 bases left in between. Germline-derived CDR1 and CDR2 are SEHNR and FQNEAQ (reference sequence). Complete variable domain (other parts from reference TRBV7-9 and TRBJ1-1): DTGVSQNPRHKITKRGQNVTFRCDPISEHNRLYWYRQTLGQGPEFLTYFQNEAQLEKSRLLSDRFSAERPKGSFSTLEIQRTEQGDSAMYLCASSLLLGTEAFFGQGTRLTVV.